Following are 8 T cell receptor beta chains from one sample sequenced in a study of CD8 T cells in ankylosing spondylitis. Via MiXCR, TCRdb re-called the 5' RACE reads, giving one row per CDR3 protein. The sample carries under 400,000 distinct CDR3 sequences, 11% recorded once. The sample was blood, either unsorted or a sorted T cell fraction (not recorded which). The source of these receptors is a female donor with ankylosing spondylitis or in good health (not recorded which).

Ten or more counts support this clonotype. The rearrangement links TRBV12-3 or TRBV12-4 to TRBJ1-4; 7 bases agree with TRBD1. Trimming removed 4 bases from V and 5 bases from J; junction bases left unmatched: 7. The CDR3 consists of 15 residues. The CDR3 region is CASSSGDSRNEKLFF. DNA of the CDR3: TGTGCCAGCAGTTCTGGGGACAGCCGAAATGAAAAACTGTTTTTT.

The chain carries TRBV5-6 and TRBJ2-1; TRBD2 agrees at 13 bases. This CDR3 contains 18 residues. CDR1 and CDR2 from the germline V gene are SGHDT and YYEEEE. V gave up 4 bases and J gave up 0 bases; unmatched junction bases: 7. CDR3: CASSLGTSGDFSYNEQFF. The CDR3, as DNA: TGTGCCAGCAGCCTCGGGACTAGCGGGGACTTCTCCTACAATGAGCAGTTCTTC.

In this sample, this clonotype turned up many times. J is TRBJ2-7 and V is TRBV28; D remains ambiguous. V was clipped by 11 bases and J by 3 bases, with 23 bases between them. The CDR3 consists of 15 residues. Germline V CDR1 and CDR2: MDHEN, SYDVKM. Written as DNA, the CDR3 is TGTGCCGTGGTTTCCGGGCTTGCGATGAACTACGAGCAGTACTTC. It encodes CAVVSGLAMNYEQYF.

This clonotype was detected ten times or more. The CDR3 sequence is CASSYFASPGPPGGGYTF. Written as DNA, the CDR3 is TGTGCCAGCAGTTACTTCGCCAGTCCGGGACCCCCAGGCGGCGGCTACACCTTC. This rearrangement joins TRBV6-5 to TRBJ1-2; a possible D gene is TRBD1 (5 bases). Trimming shortened V by 1 base and J by 8 bases, and 26 bases separated the two germline ends. The CDR3 totals 18 residues. CDR1 and CDR2 from the germline V gene are MNHEY and SVGAGI.

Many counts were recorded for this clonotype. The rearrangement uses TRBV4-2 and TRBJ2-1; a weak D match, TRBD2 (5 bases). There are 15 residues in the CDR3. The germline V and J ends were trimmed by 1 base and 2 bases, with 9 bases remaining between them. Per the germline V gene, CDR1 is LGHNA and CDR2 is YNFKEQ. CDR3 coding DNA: TGTGCCAGCAGCCAAGGTGAGGGCCCCTACAATGAGCAGTTCTTC. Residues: CASSQGEGPYNEQFF.

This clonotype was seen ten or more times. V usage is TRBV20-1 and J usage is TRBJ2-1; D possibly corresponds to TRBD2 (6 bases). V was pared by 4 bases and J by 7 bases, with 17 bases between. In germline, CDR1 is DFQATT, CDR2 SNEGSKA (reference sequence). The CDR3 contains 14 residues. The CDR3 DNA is TGCAGTGCTACCGCATGGCCCGGGACTAATGAGCAGTTCTTC. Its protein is CSATAWPGTNEQFF.

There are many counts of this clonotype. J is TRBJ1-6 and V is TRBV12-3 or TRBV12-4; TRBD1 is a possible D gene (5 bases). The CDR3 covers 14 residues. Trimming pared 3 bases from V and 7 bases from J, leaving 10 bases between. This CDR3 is CASSLARENSPLHF. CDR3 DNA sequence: TGTGCCAGCAGTTTGGCCAGGGAGAATTCACCCCTCCACTTT.

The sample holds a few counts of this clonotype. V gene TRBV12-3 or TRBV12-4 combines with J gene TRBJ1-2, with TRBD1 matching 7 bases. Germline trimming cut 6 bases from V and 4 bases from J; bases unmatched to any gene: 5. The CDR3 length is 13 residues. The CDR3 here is CASSTPGGYGYTF. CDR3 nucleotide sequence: TGTGCCAGCAGCACGCCAGGGGGCTATGGCTACACCTTC.